The 25 T cell receptor beta chains reported below all come from one sample, sequenced in a study of T-cell memory formation after mild COVID-19 (dated by TCRdb to the early 2020s). Preparation of the library involved 5' RACE. Sequencing relied on an Illumina NovaSeq 6000. Using fastp at Q25 and MiXCR, TCRdb reprocessed the public reads and kept productive beta chains. Each CDR3 protein gets just one entry, which takes the most common genes and DNA from the rows behind it. This sample is represented by 250,000 to 300,000 distinct CDR3 sequences; 15% to 20% of them were singletons. 20% to 25% of the sample lies in the top ten. Material: PBMCs or a T cell subset sorted from them (not recorded which). These receptor sequences come from a man between 18 and 35 years old who had mild COVID-19 (a few samples of this study predate the infection). The sample titles of this study are shuffled in the database, so cell type and time point are left out; the donor was told from shared clones.

This clonotype was seen more than once but under ten times. J is TRBJ2-5 and V is TRBV4-1; D gene uncertain. CDR1 MGHRA and CDR2 YSYEKL come from the germline V gene. The V and J ends lost 2 bases and 5 bases respectively, with 15 bases between them. This CDR3 region has 15 residues. The CDR3 nucleotides are TGCGCCAGCAGCCAAAATGCAGAACTTGGTGAGACCCAGTACTTC. It specifies CASSQNAELGETQYF.

This clonotype was observed a handful of times. The chain couples TRBV11-2 to TRBJ1-3; no firm D call. From germline, CDR1 is SGHAT and CDR2 FQNNGV. V gave up 0 bases and J gave up 2 bases, with 2 bases separating them. The CDR3 length is 13 residues. The CDR3 DNA reads TGTGCCAGCAGCTTAGATGCTGGAAACACCATATATTTT. This codes for CASSLDAGNTIYF. The complete variable domain, with remaining parts taken from reference TRBV11-2 and TRBJ1-3, reads EAGVAQSPRYKIIEKRQSVAFWCNPISGHATLYWYQQILGQGPKLLIQFQNNGVVDDSQLPKDRFSAERLKGVDSTLKIQPAKLEDSAVYLCASSLDAGNTIYFGEGSWLTVV.

The chain recombines TRBV27 with TRBJ2-5, with 10 bases identical to TRBD2. The V segment lost 5 bases and the J segment 1 base; nucleotides outside the gene matches: 4. Germline values: CDR1 MNHEY, CDR2 SMNVEV (reference sequence). The CDR3 runs 15 residues. CDR3 sequence reads: CASSLIAGGQETQYF. DNA of the CDR3: TGTGCCAGCAGTCTCATAGCGGGGGGCCAAGAGACCCAGTACTTC.

This clonotype was recorded at least ten times. The J gene is TRBJ1-2, the V gene TRBV4-2; maybe TRBD1 (6 bases). V lost 0 bases and J lost 1, with 15 bases in between. The CDR3 totals 17 residues. In germline, CDR1 is LGHNA, CDR2 YNFKEQ. The CDR3 nucleotides are TGTGCCAGCAGCCAAGATCTTTCGGGGGCGCTTAACTATGGCTACACCTTC. It encodes CASSQDLSGALNYGYTF.

Only a few counts were recorded for this clonotype. V usage is TRBV7-9 and J usage is TRBJ2-1; D gene ambiguous. Germline CDR1 and CDR2: SEHNR and FQNEAQ (reference sequence). The CDR3 consists of 14 residues. V was cut by 5 bases and J by 15 bases, with 23 bases left in between. CDR3: CASSGPMTARVPFF. The DNA of the CDR3 is TGTGCCAGCAGCGGCCCGATGACGGCAAGAGTACCGTTCTTC.

The sample holds many counts of this clonotype. The J gene is TRBJ2-3, the V gene TRBV7-9; D ambiguous. The CDR3 extends over 15 amino acids. The germline V and J ends were trimmed by 5 bases and 1 base, with 13 bases remaining between them. Per the germline V gene, CDR1 is SEHNR and CDR2 is FQNEAQ (reference sequence). The CDR3 DNA is TGTGCCAGCAGCCCCTCGAGGTTTCGCACAGATACGCAGTATTTT. It specifies CASSPSRFRTDTQYF.

This clonotype was picked up a small number of times. V gene TRBV5-1 combines with J gene TRBJ2-3; the D is unclear. This CDR3 has 11 residues. In germline, CDR1 is SGHRS, CDR2 YFSETQ. Trimming removed 7 bases at V and 3 bases at J, with 6 bases between. The CDR3 here is CASCETDTQYF. In DNA, the CDR3 is TGCGCCAGCTGTGAGACAGATACGCAGTATTTT.

This clonotype was counted only a few times. The chain employs TRBV7-8 and TRBJ1-5, with TRBD1 matching 8 bases. Germline V gives CDR1 SGHVS, CDR2 FQNEAQ. V lost 5 bases to trimming and J lost 9 bases; unmatched junction nucleotides: 15. The CDR3 spans 16 residues. CDR3: CASSALTGVIGRPQHF. The CDR3 DNA sequence: TGTGCCAGCAGCGCCCTGACAGGGGTCATCGGGCGGCCCCAGCATTTT.

This clonotype was recorded a few times. The CDR3 is CASSQGAGHYEQYF. The CDR3 DNA follows: TGTGCCAGCAGCCAAGGCGCAGGACACTACGAGCAGTACTTC. This chain joins TRBV4-2 and TRBJ2-7, with a tentative D call TRBD1 (5 bases). Trimming took 1 base from V and 3 from J, leaving 10 bases between them. The CDR3 is made up of 14 amino acids. The germline CDR1 and CDR2 sequences are LGHNA and YNFKEQ.

This clonotype was seen many times. The V call is TRBV20-1, the J call TRBJ1-1, with D hard to call. The CDR3 is 15 amino acids. V dropped 0 bases and J dropped 1 base, with 12 bases sitting between them. CDR1 is DFQATT and CDR2 is SNEGSKA in the germline V gene (reference sequence). CDR3 nucleotide sequence: TGCAGTGCTAGAGATGGCCAGTTTTCGAACACTGAAGCTTTCTTT. Translating gives CSARDGQFSNTEAFF.

A few counts support this clonotype. The J gene is TRBJ1-3, the V gene TRBV20-1; D is unresolved. Trimming took 2 bases from V and 2 from J, leaving 10 bases between them. The CDR3 loop spans 14 amino acids. Germline V gene lookup returns CDR1 DFQATT and CDR2 SNEGSKA (reference sequence). CDR3 protein: CSARFVGTGNTIYF. The CDR3 region has the DNA TGCAGTGCTAGATTCGTAGGGACTGGAAACACCATATATTTT.

This clonotype was observed a few times. The chain has TRBV30 and TRBJ2-7; 11 nucleotides match TRBD1. V was clipped by 3 bases and J by 7 bases; unmatched bases: 8. CDR1 is GTSNPN and CDR2 is SVGIG in the germline V gene (reference sequence). The CDR3 contains 14 residues. The CDR3 loop reads CAWSAGTGGLEQYF. The CDR3, as DNA: TGTGCCTGGAGCGCCGGGACAGGGGGTTTAGAGCAGTACTTC.

The chain joins TRBV6-6 to TRBJ2-1; D may match TRBD1 or TRBD2 (5 bases each). The germline gives CDR1 MNHNY, CDR2 SVGAGI (reference sequence). The CDR3 totals 15 residues. V was pared by 8 bases and J by 8 bases, with 22 bases between. In DNA form, the CDR3 reads TGTGCCAGCTCCGAAGGGACCTCTCCGTGGGATGAGCAGTTCTTC. Translated, it gives CASSEGTSPWDEQFF.

This clonotype came up once. V usage is TRBV5-1 and J usage is TRBJ2-3; 11 bases line up with TRBD2. The CDR3 totals 15 residues. Unmatched junction bases numbered 4, after V lost 0 bases and J lost 7 bases. Germline V gives CDR1 SGHRS, CDR2 YFSETQ. CDR3 amino acids: CASSLVAGGQNTQYF. The CDR3 DNA sequence: TGCGCCAGCAGCTTGGTAGCGGGGGGGCAAAATACGCAGTATTTT.

The V gene is TRBV5-1, the J gene TRBJ2-5; 14 bases agree with TRBD2. The CDR3 sequence is 15 residues long. The V and J ends lost 6 bases and 3 bases, in that order; junction bases with no gene match: 4. Germline assignment: CDR1 SGHRS and CDR2 YFSETQ. The CDR3 coding sequence is TGCGCCAGCAACTCGGGACTAGCGGGGGAAGAGACCCAGTACTTC. It codes for CASNSGLAGEETQYF.

The sample holds many counts of this clonotype. The chain employs TRBV28 and TRBJ2-1, with TRBD2 identical over 16 bases. V gave up 6 bases and J gave up 3 bases; unmatched junction bases: 11. Germline loops: CDR1 MDHEN, CDR2 SYDVKM. The CDR3 spans 19 residues. The CDR3 nucleotides are TGTGCCAGCAGCCTACCGGGACTAGCGGGGGGGCCTAGCTACAATGAGCAGTTCTTC. Translating it yields CASSLPGLAGGPSYNEQFF.

This clonotype came up a few times. V usage is TRBV15 and J usage is TRBJ2-5; D possibly corresponds to TRBD2 (6 bases). Germline values: CDR1 LNHNV, CDR2 YYDKDF (reference sequence). Trimming cost V 5 bases and J 5 bases, with 15 bases left between them. CDR3 length: 14 amino acids. The CDR3: CATSGRRAGETQYF. CDR3 nucleotides: TGTGCCACCAGCGGGCGGAGGGCTGGCGAGACCCAGTACTTC.

This clonotype was picked up many times. This chain links TRBV9 with TRBJ1-6; TRBD1 matches 7 bases. The V gene's germline CDR1 is SGDLS and CDR2 YYNGEE. The CDR3 has 14 amino acids. The trim removed 7 bases at V and 6 bases at J, leaving 7 bases unmatched. The CDR3 coding sequence is TGTGCCAGCGGAAAAGGGGGCAGTAATTCACCCCTCCACTTT. It codes for CASGKGGSNSPLHF. The full variable domain, completed using reference TRBV9 and TRBJ1-6, is DSGVTQTPKHLITATGQRVTLRCSPRSGDLSVYWYQQSLDQGLQFLIQYYNGEERAKGNILERFSAQQFPDLHSELNLSSLELGDSALYFCASGKGGSNSPLHFGNGTRLTVT.

The V call is TRBV7-6, the J call TRBJ2-5, with TRBD1 matching over 7 bases. The CDR3 extends over 16 amino acids. CDR1 is SGHVS and CDR2 is FNYEAQ in the germline V gene. V gave up 2 bases and J gave up 4 bases; unmatched junction bases: 10. The CDR3, as DNA: TGTGCCAGCAGCTTATCCCCCATTCGACAGGGAGAGACCCAGTACTTC. Translating gives CASSLSPIRQGETQYF.

This rearrangement joins TRBV29-1 to TRBJ1-4; TRBD1 matches 7 bases. The CDR3 runs to 13 residues. V lost 5 bases and J lost 6; bases outside the gene matches: 6. Per the germline V gene, CDR1 is SQVTM and CDR2 is ANQGSEA. The CDR3 region is CSVRGGVDEKLFF. The CDR3 DNA follows: TGCAGCGTTCGAGGGGGCGTGGATGAAAAACTGTTTTTT.

J is TRBJ2-3 and V is TRBV5-1; TRBD1 matches 10 bases. Losses at the gene ends were 4 bases for V and 4 bases for J; bases not matched to a gene: 3. CDR1 is SGHRS, CDR2 YFSETQ, per germline. The CDR3 extends over 14 amino acids. The chain's CDR3 is CASSAGTGADTQYF. The DNA of the CDR3 is TGCGCCAGCAGCGCCGGGACAGGGGCAGATACGCAGTATTTT. Looking up the rest from reference TRBV5-1 and TRBJ2-3 gives the full variable domain: KAGVTQTPRYLIKTRGQQVTLSCSPISGHRSVSWYQQTPGQGLQFLFEYFSETQRNKGNFPGRFSGRQFSNSRSEMNVSTLELGDSALYLCASSAGTGADTQYFGPGTRLTVL.

This chain links TRBV7-9 with TRBJ2-7; the D gene could be TRBD1 or TRBD2 (5 bases each). V was shortened by 1 base and J by 0 bases, with 13 bases between the two germline ends. The germline CDR1 and CDR2 sequences are SEHNR and FQNEAQ (reference sequence). The CDR3 consists of 16 residues. The CDR3 coding sequence is TGTGCCAGCAGCTTAGGGCCCGGGACCGTCTCCTACGAGCAGTACTTC. It encodes CASSLGPGTVSYEQYF.

The rearrangement uses TRBV18 and TRBJ1-5, with 10 bases lining up with TRBD1. J was trimmed by 6 bases and V by 3 bases; bases with no gene match: 11. Germline CDR1 KGHSH, CDR2 LQKENI. CDR3 length equals 17 residues. The CDR3 reads CASSPPNSGQGGQPQHF. CDR3 sequence (DNA): TGTGCCAGCTCACCCCCAAACTCCGGACAGGGGGGTCAGCCCCAGCATTTT.

This clonotype was counted between two and nine times. The chain is built from TRBV18 and TRBJ2-3; the D call may be TRBD1 or TRBD2 (6 bases each). The CDR3 loop spans 14 amino acids. Germline values: CDR1 KGHSH, CDR2 LQKENI. Trimming removed 0 bases from V and 6 bases from J, with 10 bases in between. CDR3 sequence reads: CASSPPRGLDTQYF. The CDR3 DNA sequence: TGTGCCAGCTCACCACCCAGGGGACTCGATACGCAGTATTTT.

The chain combines TRBV20-1 with TRBJ1-2, with no clear D. This CDR3 contains 13 residues. Trimming removed 6 bases from V and 2 bases from J, with 13 bases in between. CDR1 is DFQATT, CDR2 SNEGSKA, per germline (reference sequence). The CDR3 DNA reads TGCAGTGCCACAGCGGAGGAGAACTATGGCTACACCTTC. Translated: CSATAEENYGYTF.